One T cell receptor beta chain is described in this entry. As handled by the study authors: How many nucleated cells were present was estimated from reference gene primer amplification. Profiled with immunoSEQ multiplex PCR; TCRdb holds only in-frame clones, not every one. Clonal size and the V and J genes are those of that table, whereas D and trimming came from the DNA. The sample lists 75,000 to 90,000 clones; about 90% were seen once. This specimen belongs to a study of blood T cell repertoires in COVID-19. About the research overall: Material from acute and convalescent COVID-19 was sourced from the United States, Italy and Spain. PBMCs, B-cell-depleted T cells, or T cells provided the cDNA or gDNA that made up the material.

Germline V gene sequence: CDR1 MNHNS, CDR2 SASEGT. The CDR3 sequence is 13 residues long. With 3 bases removed from V and 8 bases from J, the gap between germline ends came to 13 bases. The chain has TRBV6-1 and TRBJ1-2; D is unresolved. This clonotype was obtained from a human donor in a cohort sampled during active COVID-19. Sequencing input: peripheral blood. CDR3 region: CASSDWADQGYTF. The CDR3 nucleotides read TGTGCCAGCAGTGATTGGGCCGACCAGGGCTACACCTTC.